Listed below are T cell receptor beta chains from one sample, sequenced in a study of vaccination and CD4 T cells after COVID-19. Their recognized antigens are unknown. TCRdb re-called the PCR reads through MiXCR, storing one row per CDR3 protein. The data show thousands of distinct CDR3 sequences, 55% to 75% seen once. Source: cultured CD4+ T cells from blood, taken after SARS-CoV-2 vaccination. The receptors shown here come from a human donor with COVID-19. The CDR3 runs from the conserved cysteine through the conserved F or W. A D gene is named only where the DNA matches it firmly. Clone size is not always given. Where it is, it says once, few, many or a class for expanded clones.

D gene: .; V gene: TRBV15; clone size: .; J gene: TRBJ2-1; CDR3 DNA: TGTGCCACCAGCAGCCTATCTGGGGGCTGGGACAATGAGCAGTTCTTC; CDR3 protein: CATSSLSGGWDNEQFF
D gene: .; V gene: TRBV28; clone size: .; J gene: TRBJ1-2; CDR3 DNA: TGTGCCAGCAGTCTCCGCCCCGGACTGAATGGCTACACCTTC; CDR3 protein: CASSLRPGLNGYTF
D gene: .; V gene: TRBV24-1; clone size: .; J gene: TRBJ1-3; CDR3 DNA: TGTGCCACCAGTCGGGGTCTTGGAAACACCATATATTTT; CDR3 protein: CATSRGLGNTIYF
D gene: .; V gene: TRBV20-1; clone size: .; J gene: TRBJ1-6; CDR3 DNA: TGCAGTGCGCCTGACAGCTCCTATAATTCACCCCTCCACTTT; CDR3 protein: CSAPDSSYNSPLHF
D gene: .; V gene: TRBV7-2; clone size: few; J gene: TRBJ2-2; CDR3 DNA: TGTGCCAGCAGCCAACTAGCACCCGGGGAGCTGTTTTTT; CDR3 protein: CASSQLAPGELFF
D gene: TRBD1; V gene: TRBV20-1; clone size: .; J gene: TRBJ2-4; CDR3 DNA: TGCAGTGCTAGACCACCCGGGACAGGTCTAGCCAAAAACATTCAGTACTTC; CDR3 protein: CSARPPGTGLAKNIQYF
D gene: .; V gene: TRBV27; clone size: few; J gene: TRBJ1-5; CDR3 DNA: TGTGCCAGCAGTTCTGGGTACAATCAGCCCCAGCATTTT; CDR3 protein: CASSSGYNQPQHF
D gene: .; V gene: TRBV7-9; clone size: .; J gene: TRBJ2-2; CDR3 DNA: TGTGCCAGCAGCTTTGGGGGGCCGAACACCGGGGAGCTGTTTTTT; CDR3 protein: CASSFGGPNTGELFF
D gene: TRBD1; V gene: TRBV25-1; clone size: .; J gene: TRBJ1-6; CDR3 DNA: TGTGCCAGCAGTGTCGGACAGGGAGGACCTAATTCACCCCTCCACTTT; CDR3 protein: CASSVGQGGPNSPLHF
D gene: .; V gene: TRBV18; clone size: .; J gene: TRBJ1-2; CDR3 DNA: TGTGCCAGCTCACAGGACAGAAACTATGGCTACACCTTC; CDR3 protein: CASSQDRNYGYTF
D gene: TRBD1; V gene: TRBV6-1; clone size: .; J gene: TRBJ2-5; CDR3 DNA: TGTGCCAGCAGCGCCGGGACAGGGTGGGAGACCCAGTACTTC; CDR3 protein: CASSAGTGWETQYF